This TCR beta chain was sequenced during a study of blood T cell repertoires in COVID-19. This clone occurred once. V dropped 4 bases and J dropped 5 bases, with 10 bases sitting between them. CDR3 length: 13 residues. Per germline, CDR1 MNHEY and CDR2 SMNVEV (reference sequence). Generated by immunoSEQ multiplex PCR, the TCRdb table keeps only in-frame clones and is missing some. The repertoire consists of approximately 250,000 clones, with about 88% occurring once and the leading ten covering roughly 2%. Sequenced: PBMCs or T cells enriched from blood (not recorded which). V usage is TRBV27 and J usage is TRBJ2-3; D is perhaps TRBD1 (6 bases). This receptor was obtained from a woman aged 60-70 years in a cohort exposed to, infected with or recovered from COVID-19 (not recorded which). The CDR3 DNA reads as TGTGCCAGCAGTTCGTACAGGGAAGATACGCAGTATTTT. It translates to CASSSYREDTQYF.